This T cell receptor (beta chain) appears in the sequencing data of a study of CD8 T cells in ankylosing spondylitis. Whole-study findings and limits: Characteristic, it appeared, of ankylosing spondylitis blood was a TCR beta motif of about eight highly homologous variants.

With 0 bases removed from V and 2 bases from J, the gap between germline ends came to 12 bases. The CDR3 sequence is 16 residues long. Germline CDR1 is SGDLS and CDR2 is YYNGEE. TCRdb itself ran the 5' RACE reads through MiXCR, one entry per CDR3 protein. The profile shows 25,000 to 30,000 distinct CDR3 sequences, about 5.1% of them singletons. A note on this clonotype: Its antigen is unidentified.

V usage is TRBV9 and J usage is TRBJ2-1, with D perhaps TRBD2 (5 bases). This clonotype originated in a female donor with ankylosing spondylitis or in good health (not recorded which). The sequencing sample was made of blood, either unsorted or a sorted T cell fraction (not recorded which). The CDR3 region is CASSVELVFPYNEQFF. CDR3 DNA: TGTGCCAGCAGCGTAGAACTAGTCTTCCCCTACAATGAGCAGTTCTTC.